The 29 T cell receptor beta chains given below trace back to one sample, sequenced in a study of blood T cell repertoires in COVID-19. The method was immunoSEQ multiplex PCR; TCRdb's version includes in-frame clones alone and lacks a portion of them. The repertoire holds about 250,000 clones, with around 82% as singletons. The sample was peripheral blood. Receptors were obtained from a human donor with COVID-19, enrolled during active disease. The donor label of this sample is uncertain.

This clone occurred a few times. The chain links TRBV29-1 to TRBJ2-7; a possible D gene is TRBD1 (5 bases). Trimming left V 6 bases short and J 3 bases short, with 21 bases between. Per germline, CDR1 SQVTM and CDR2 ANQGSEA. This CDR3 spans 15 amino acids. The CDR3 region is CSVATEPSLSYEQYF. The DNA of the CDR3 is TGCAGCGTCGCGACAGAACCATCACTCAGCTACGAGCAGTACTTC.

This clone was detected a few times. V gene TRBV4-2 combines with J gene TRBJ1-1; tentative D call: TRBD1 (5 bases). The CDR3 consists of 18 residues. Trimming shortened V by 0 bases and J by 1 base, and 18 bases separated the two germline ends. Germline assignment: CDR1 LGHNA and CDR2 YNFKEQ. Here the CDR3 DNA reads TGTGCCAGCAGCCAAGAAAGGGGCGACGGGTCGCAGAACACTGAAGCTTTCTTT. It codes for CASSQERGDGSQNTEAFF.

CDR3 in amino acids: CASSHTGTSGRGNEQFF. The DNA for the CDR3 is TGTGCCAGCAGCCACACCGGGACTAGCGGGAGGGGTAATGAGCAGTTCTTC. The chain employs TRBV14 and TRBJ2-1, with TRBD2 matching over 16 bases. CDR1 and CDR2 (germline): SGHDN, FVKESK. This CDR3 contains 17 residues. The ends lost 3 bases at V and 7 bases at J; junction bases unmatched: 6.

The V gene is TRBV10-3, the J gene TRBJ2-1; 7 bases align to TRBD2. The junction had 1 base not matched to a gene; V was cut back by 0 bases and J by 8 bases. Germline CDR1 and CDR2: ENHRY and SYGVKD. The CDR3 has 13 residues. CDR3 nucleotides: TGTGCCATCAGTGAGTCGCGGGAGTATGAGCAGTTCTTC. As protein: CAISESREYEQFF.

This chain connects TRBV2 to TRBJ1-5; no firm D call. This CDR3 has 14 residues. Trimming left V 8 bases short and J 1 base short, with 12 bases between. Germline-derived CDR1 and CDR2 are SNHLY and FYNNEI. The CDR3 sequence is CASEGTESNQPQHF. CDR3 nucleotides: TGTGCCAGCGAGGGTACCGAGAGCAATCAGCCCCAGCATTTT.

In its sample, this clone was seen once. The CDR3 here is CASSKALGQGGHCGPQHF. DNA of the CDR3: TGTGCCAGCAGCAAAGCCCTGGGACAGGGTGGGCATTGTGGGCCCCAGCATTTT. J is TRBJ1-5 and V is TRBV21-1; the table's D gene call, TRBD1, was not cross checked with the DNA. TRBV21-1 has pseudogene status. The CDR3 loop spans 18 amino acids.

V usage is TRBV11-2 and J usage is TRBJ2-1; the D gene is possibly TRBD1 (6 bases). This CDR3 spans 13 amino acids. The germline CDR1 and CDR2 sequences are SGHAT and FQNNGV. V lost 5 bases, J lost 14 bases, and 19 bases lay in between. CDR3 DNA: TGTGCCAGCAGCCTCGGACAGCAAAGTTTGAAGTTCTTC. Translating gives CASSLGQQSLKFF.

The CDR3 reads CASTPGGRAYGYTF. The CDR3 DNA sequence: TGTGCCAGCACCCCCGGGGGGCGGGCCTATGGCTACACCTTC. The chain is built from TRBV28 and TRBJ1-2, with D tentatively TRBD1 (6 bases). CDR3 size: 14 residues. V lost 7 bases and J 4 bases, leaving 16 bases between the germline ends. Germline V lookup: CDR1 MDHEN, CDR2 SYDVKM.

This clone was detected only once. The rearrangement links TRBV7-3 to TRBJ2-1; TRBD2 agrees at 11 bases. The germline gives CDR1 SGHTA, CDR2 FQGTGA. This CDR3 contains 17 residues. Losses at the gene ends were 5 bases for V and 7 bases for J; bases not matched to a gene: 13. The CDR3 DNA sequence: TGTGCCAGCAGCCCCCGTAGCGGGAGGGCCTCCGGTAATGAGCAGTTCTTC. Translating it yields CASSPRSGRASGNEQFF. Combining the CDR3 with reference TRBV7-3 and TRBJ2-1 gives the whole variable domain GAGVSQTPSNKVTEKGKYVELRCDPISGHTALYWYRQSLGQGPEFLIYFQGTGAADDSGLPNDRFFAVRPEGSVSTLKIQRTERGDSAVYLCASSPRSGRASGNEQFFGPGTRLTVL.

This chain uses TRBV12-5 with TRBJ1-5, with D possibly matching TRBD1 (5 bases). This CDR3 region has 15 residues. The germline V and J ends were trimmed by 3 bases and 5 bases, with 14 bases remaining between them. In germline, CDR1 is LGHNT, CDR2 FRNRAP. CDR3 sequence reads: CASGLPGRGDQPQHF. In nucleotides, the CDR3 is TGTGCTAGTGGTTTACCGGGACGGGGGGATCAGCCCCAGCATTTT.

The chain couples TRBV9 to TRBJ2-5, with TRBD1 matching over 8 bases. The length of the CDR3 is 14 residues. With V trimmed by 4 bases and J by 4 bases, 6 bases remained unmatched. Germline V CDR1 and CDR2: SGDLS, YYNGEE. The DNA of the CDR3 is TGTGCCAGCAGCCCCCAGGGGGCTGGAGAGACCCAGTACTTC. It encodes CASSPQGAGETQYF.

The V and J genes are TRBV5-1 and TRBJ1-4; TRBD1 matches 7 bases. There are 14 residues in the CDR3. The junction had 2 bases not matched to a gene; V was cut back by 4 bases and J by 2 bases. In germline, CDR1 is SGHRS, CDR2 YFSETQ. The CDR3 spells CASSLQGTNEKLFF. The CDR3 DNA is TGCGCCAGCAGCCTACAGGGGACTAATGAAAAACTGTTTTTT.

The rearrangement uses TRBV30 and TRBJ2-7, with TRBD2 matching 7 bases. Losses at the gene ends were 4 bases for V and 3 bases for J; bases not matched to a gene: 3. The CDR3 spans 12 residues. The germline V gene has CDR1 GTSNPN and CDR2 SVGIG (reference sequence). The CDR3 sequence is CAWTSGVYEQYF. The CDR3 DNA reads TGTGCCTGGACAAGCGGGGTCTACGAGCAGTACTTC. Based on the CDR3 plus reference TRBV30 and TRBJ2-7, the full variable domain is SQTIHQWPATLVQPVGSPLSLECTVEGTSNPNLYWYRQAAGRGLQLLFYSVGIGQISSEVPQNLSASRPQDRQFILSSKKLLLSDSGFYLCAWTSGVYEQYFGPGTRLTVT.

CDR3 in amino acids: CASSPTRDSPLHF. CDR3 coding DNA: TGTGCCAGCAGCCCCACGAGGGATTCACCCCTCCACTTT. The chain joins TRBV7-2 to TRBJ1-6; D is ambiguous. The CDR3 contains 13 residues. CDR1 and CDR2 from the germline V gene are SGHTA and FQGNSA. The germline V and J ends were trimmed by 5 bases and 8 bases, with 10 bases remaining between them.

The chain couples TRBV27 to TRBJ2-2; 7 bases fit TRBD2. This CDR3 is 15 amino acids long. The germline V gene encodes CDR1 MNHEY and CDR2 SMNVEV (reference sequence). J lost 7 bases, V lost 6 bases, and 11 bases had no gene match. This chain's CDR3 is CASSLQRDGGGELFF. In DNA, the CDR3 is TGTGCCAGCAGCCTCCAGCGGGATGGTGGCGGGGAGCTGTTTTTT.

J is TRBJ1-1 and V is TRBV29-1; 8 bases align to TRBD1. Per the germline V gene, CDR1 is SQVTM and CDR2 is ANQGSEA. This CDR3 is built from 15 residues. V shed 3 bases and J 1 base; nucleotides not matched to a gene: 7. CDR3 residues: CSVESGGGGNTEAFF. In DNA, the CDR3 is TGCAGCGTTGAGTCAGGGGGCGGTGGGAACACTGAAGCTTTCTTT.

The count of this clone is one. The chain carries TRBV28 and TRBJ1-2, with a possible D match to TRBD1 (5 bases). The CDR3 has 14 amino acids. Germline V lookup: CDR1 MDHEN, CDR2 SYDVKM. The V gene lost 7 bases and the J gene lost 4 bases, with 16 bases spanning the gap. CDR3 amino acids: CASTTGAQIYGYTF. The CDR3 DNA is TGTGCCAGCACAACAGGCGCACAAATCTATGGCTACACCTTC.

V gene TRBV10-1 combines with J gene TRBJ1-4; TRBD1 is a possible D gene (5 bases). V lost 3 bases to trimming and J lost 10 bases, with 12 bases between them. Germline CDR1 WNHNN, CDR2 SYGVQD (reference sequence). This CDR3 spans 13 amino acids. CDR3 DNA: TGCGCCAGCAGTGAAGGCTTCACAGGAAAACTGTTTTTT. Its translation is CASSEGFTGKLFF.

This clone was detected only a few times. J is TRBJ2-7 and V is TRBV27; D is perhaps TRBD2 (7 bases). The CDR3 consists of 13 residues. V shed 7 bases and J shed 3 bases, with 13 bases lying between them. Germline V lookup: CDR1 MNHEY, CDR2 SMNVEV (reference sequence). The chain's CDR3 is CASMGGRHYEQYF. CDR3 DNA: TGTGCCAGCATGGGGGGGCGGCACTACGAGCAGTACTTC.

The rearrangement joins TRBV10-3 to TRBJ1-5; 11 bases are a match to TRBD1. The germline V gene encodes CDR1 ENHRY and CDR2 SYGVKD. This CDR3 has 14 residues. The V and J ends lost 8 bases and 4 bases, in that order; junction bases with no gene match: 4. The CDR3 loop is CAIGGQGGNQPQHF. CDR3 coding DNA: TGTGCCATCGGGGGACAGGGGGGAAATCAGCCCCAGCATTTT.

This chain connects TRBV11-3 to TRBJ2-1, with 7 nucleotides matching TRBD2. The germline CDR1 and CDR2 sequences are SGHNT and YENEEA. Trimming took 5 bases from V and 6 from J; bases not matched to a gene: 13. The CDR3 runs 16 residues. The CDR3 DNA reads as TGTGCCAGCAGCCCCGGGGCTGGCGGGAGAACCAATGAGCAGTTCTTC. Protein: CASSPGAGGRTNEQFF. Filled out from reference TRBV11-3 and TRBJ2-1, the complete variable domain reads EAGVVQSPRYKIIEKKQPVAFWCNPISGHNTLYWYLQNLGQGPELLIRYENEEAVDDSQLPKDRFSAERLKGVDSTLKIQPAELGDSAVYLCASSPGAGGRTNEQFFGPGTRLTVL.

This clone was observed once. The genes are TRBV9 and TRBJ1-6; 11 bases agree with TRBD1. V shed 4 bases and J 10 bases; nucleotides not matched to a gene: 10. Per germline, CDR1 SGDLS and CDR2 YYNGEE. The CDR3 loop spans 16 amino acids. The DNA of the CDR3 is TGTGCCAGCAGCTCGCGGACAGGGGGCGCAGGGTCACCCCTCCACTTT. This gives the protein CASSSRTGGAGSPLHF. Filled out from reference TRBV9 and TRBJ1-6, the complete variable domain reads DSGVTQTPKHLITATGQRVTLRCSPRSGDLSVYWYQQSLDQGLQFLIQYYNGEERAKGNILERFSAQQFPDLHSELNLSSLELGDSALYFCASSSRTGGAGSPLHFGNGTRLTVT.

The chain employs TRBV7-8 and TRBJ2-2; D unresolved. Germline V lookup: CDR1 SGHVS, CDR2 FQNEAQ. CDR3 size: 14 residues. V lost 3 bases and J 1 base, leaving 6 bases between the germline ends. The CDR3 reads CASSLAENTGELFF. Written as DNA, the CDR3 is TGTGCCAGCAGCTTGGCAGAGAACACCGGGGAGCTGTTTTTT.

The chain couples TRBV7-2 to TRBJ1-5, with D unclear. Germline V lookup: CDR1 SGHTA, CDR2 FQGNSA. V was pared by 2 bases and J by 7 bases, with 9 bases between. The CDR3 totals 13 residues. The CDR3 spells CASSLSWRQPQHF. CDR3 DNA: TGTGCCAGCAGCTTATCGTGGAGGCAGCCCCAGCATTTT.

The chain links TRBV3-1 (or the pseudogene TRBV3-2) to TRBJ1-1, with TRBD1 matching 7 bases. Losses at the gene ends were 1 base for V and 10 bases for J; bases not matched to a gene: 9. Germline lookup yields CDR1 LGHDT and CDR2 YNNKEL (reference sequence). This CDR3 is built from 14 residues. CDR3 sequence (DNA): TGTGCCAGCAGCCAAGCCGAGTACCCAGGGGGAGCTTTCTTT. It is translated as CASSQAEYPGGAFF.

The V call is TRBV30, the J call TRBJ2-3; 7 nucleotides line up with TRBD2. Germline V gives CDR1 GTSNPN, CDR2 SVGIG (reference sequence). After removal of 5 bases from V and 6 bases from J, the junction contained 5 bases not matched to a gene. This CDR3 has 12 amino acids. The CDR3, as DNA: TGTGCCTGGTCGGCGGGAGACGATACGCAGTATTTT. Translating gives CAWSAGDDTQYF.

This clone appeared a single time. The chain recombines TRBV10-3 with TRBJ2-7; D is perhaps TRBD1 (6 bases). Germline CDR1 is ENHRY and CDR2 is SYGVKD. The CDR3 loop spans 16 amino acids. Trimming took 0 bases from V and 7 from J, leaving 19 bases between them. CDR3 DNA sequence: TGTGCCATCAGTGAGTCGCAGACAGGTGGTGATGCTGAGCAGTACTTC. Its protein product is CAISESQTGGDAEQYF.

The chain is built from TRBV5-1 and TRBJ2-1; 9 bases align to TRBD2. Losses at the gene ends were 4 bases for V and 6 bases for J; bases not matched to a gene: 5. The CDR3 is 14 amino acids. Germline values: CDR1 SGHRS, CDR2 YFSETQ. CDR3 protein: CASSVAGVSNEQFF. CDR3 nucleotides: TGCGCCAGCAGCGTAGCGGGAGTTAGCAATGAGCAGTTCTTC. Full variable domain (outside the CDR3, taken from reference TRBV5-1 and TRBJ2-1): KAGVTQTPRYLIKTRGQQVTLSCSPISGHRSVSWYQQTPGQGLQFLFEYFSETQRNKGNFPGRFSGRQFSNSRSEMNVSTLELGDSALYLCASSVAGVSNEQFFGPGTRLTVL.

This rearrangement joins TRBV29-1 to TRBJ1-2, with 7 bases identical to TRBD1. CDR3 length: 11 amino acids. V shed 7 bases and J 8 bases; nucleotides not matched to a gene: 7. Germline CDR1 and CDR2: SQVTM and ANQGSEA. CDR3 sequence: CSGTGDTGYTF. The CDR3 DNA follows: TGCAGCGGTACAGGGGATACCGGCTACACCTTC.